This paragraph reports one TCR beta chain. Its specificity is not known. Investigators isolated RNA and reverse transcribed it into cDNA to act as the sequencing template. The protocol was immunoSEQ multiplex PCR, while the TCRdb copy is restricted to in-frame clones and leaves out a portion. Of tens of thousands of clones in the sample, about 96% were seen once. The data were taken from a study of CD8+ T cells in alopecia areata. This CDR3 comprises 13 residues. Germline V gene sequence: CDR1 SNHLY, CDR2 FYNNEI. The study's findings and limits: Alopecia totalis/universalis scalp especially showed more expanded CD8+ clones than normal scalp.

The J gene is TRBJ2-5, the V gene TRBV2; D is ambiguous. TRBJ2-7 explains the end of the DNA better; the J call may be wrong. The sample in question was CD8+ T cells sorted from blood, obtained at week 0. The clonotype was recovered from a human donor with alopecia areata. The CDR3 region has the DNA TGTGCCAGCACCGGCCCCCCTAGTGGCGAGCAGTACTTC. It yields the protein CASTGPPSGEQYF.